Below, 18 T cell receptor beta chains from the same sample are listed, as sequenced in a study of T cell responses to AZD1222 COVID-19 vaccine. Data came from immunoSEQ multiplex PCR; TCRdb stores just in-frame clones and leaves some out. The profile shows more than 75,000 clones, about 89% of them singletons. The sample consisted of peripheral blood, taken on day 0 of AZD1222 vaccination. The receptors originated from an adult in good health.

Note on this clone: Germline and junction disagree at one end, which may indicate a read error. This rearrangement joins TRBV7-8 to TRBJ1-2; unclear D gene. The CDR3 is 14 residues long. Per germline, CDR1 SGHVS and CDR2 FQNEAQ. DNA of the CDR3: TGTGCCAGCACCTTAGGACCCAGGAGTCCTGGCTACACCTTC. It is translated as CASTLGPRSPGYTF.

This rearrangement joins TRBV10-3 to TRBJ2-2; D remains unclear. CDR3 size: 17 residues. Trimming removed 7 bases at V and 6 bases at J, with 24 bases between. Germline V lookup: CDR1 ENHRY, CDR2 SYGVKD. The CDR3 region is CAITPDGNRYGSGELFF. The CDR3 nucleotides read TGTGCCATCACCCCCGACGGAAACCGTTACGGCTCCGGGGAGCTGTTTTTT.

The chain combines TRBV11-2 with TRBJ2-2; TRBD2 matches at 12 bases. J lost 5 bases, V lost 8 bases, and 12 bases had no gene match. Germline CDR1 is SGHAT and CDR2 is FQNNGV. This CDR3 comprises 17 residues. The CDR3 here is CASQTASGGAWTGELFF. The DNA for the CDR3 is TGTGCCAGCCAAACGGCTAGCGGGGGGGCTTGGACCGGGGAGCTGTTTTTT.

The V and J genes are TRBV5-6 and TRBJ1-6; D is unclear. This CDR3 is 17 amino acids long. Deletions cut 0 bases from V and 5 bases from J, with 15 bases between. The germline V gene has CDR1 SGHDT and CDR2 YYEEEE. The CDR3 DNA reads TGTGCCAGCAGCTTGGCTGTCAGGCCCCAACATAATTCACCCCTCCACTTT. It yields the protein CASSLAVRPQHNSPLHF.

V gene TRBV6-5 combines with J gene TRBJ1-2, with D perhaps TRBD1 (6 bases). Germline-derived CDR1 and CDR2 are MNHEY and SVGAGI. This CDR3 contains 14 residues. Trimming took off 2 bases at V and 8 bases at J, with 15 bases between the two ends. CDR3 loop: CASSYGTRGAGYTF. CDR3 sequence (DNA): TGTGCCAGCAGTTACGGTACCAGGGGTGCCGGCTACACCTTC.

This clone was seen a handful of times. This rearrangement joins TRBV30 to TRBJ2-7, with D uncertain. This CDR3 has 13 amino acids. Trimming took 2 bases from V and 2 from J, leaving 10 bases between them. Germline V gives CDR1 GTSNPN, CDR2 SVGIG (reference sequence). CDR3 region: CAWSLPRTYEQYF. The DNA of the CDR3 is TGTGCCTGGAGTCTACCCAGGACCTACGAGCAGTACTTC.

The chain uses TRBV10-3 and TRBJ1-5, with a possible D match to TRBD1 (6 bases). The V end was cut by 0 bases, the J end by 2 bases, with 11 bases between. The V gene's germline CDR1 is ENHRY and CDR2 SYGVKD. CDR3 length: 16 residues. Here the CDR3 DNA reads TGTGCCATCAGTGAGTCTCGGGGGCCGGGCAATCAGCCCCAGCATTTT. Translating it yields CAISESRGPGNQPQHF.

V and J are TRBV5-6 and TRBJ1-5; a weak D match, TRBD1 (6 bases). The CDR3 totals 13 residues. The germline V gene has CDR1 SGHDT and CDR2 YYEEEE. Trimming took off 4 bases at V and 4 bases at J, with 9 bases between the two ends. This CDR3 reads CASSADSNQPQHF. The CDR3 bases are TGTGCCAGCAGCGCGGACAGTAATCAGCCCCAGCATTTT.

V usage is TRBV15 and J usage is TRBJ2-7; 9 bases map to TRBD1. Germline CDR1 is LNHNV and CDR2 is YYDKDF (reference sequence). The CDR3 is made up of 18 amino acids. V shed 1 base and J 5 bases; nucleotides not matched to a gene: 15. Written as DNA, the CDR3 is TGTGCCACCAGCAGAGCAGCGATCGGACAGGGGCCCTGGAACGAGCAGTACTTC. It encodes CATSRAAIGQGPWNEQYF.

The V gene is TRBV12-3 or TRBV12-4, the J gene TRBJ2-7; D gene unclear. CDR3 length equals 11 residues. Trimming removed 5 bases from V and 3 bases from J, with 5 bases in between. The CDR3 spells CASSRDYEQYF. The CDR3 nucleotides read TGTGCCAGCAGTCGAGACTACGAGCAGTACTTC.

The chain combines TRBV9 with TRBJ2-2; D not certain. This CDR3 contains 14 residues. Trimming took off 3 bases at V and 0 bases at J, with 6 bases between the two ends. Germline V gene sequence: CDR1 SGDLS, CDR2 YYNGEE. For the CDR3, the DNA is TGTGCCAGCAGCGAGACTTCGAACACCGGGGAGCTGTTTTTT. It specifies CASSETSNTGELFF.

The chain employs TRBV2 and TRBJ2-3, with D possibly matching TRBD2 (6 bases). The germline V gene has CDR1 SNHLY and CDR2 FYNNEI. This CDR3 is built from 14 residues. The V gene lost 3 bases and the J gene lost 5 bases, with 12 bases spanning the gap. CDR3: CASSDGGRRDTQYF. CDR3 in DNA: TGTGCCAGCAGTGATGGAGGGAGGCGAGATACGCAGTATTTT.

The J gene is TRBJ1-5, the V gene TRBV7-2; TRBD1 matches at 7 bases. This CDR3 region has 16 residues. Germline loops: CDR1 SGHTA, CDR2 FQGNSA. The junction had 10 bases not matched to a gene; V was cut back by 4 bases and J by 4 bases. The CDR3 DNA reads TGTGCCAGCAGCTCCATGACAGGGATGAGGAATCAGCCCCAGCATTTT. Its protein is CASSSMTGMRNQPQHF.

The V call is TRBV9, the J call TRBJ2-3; D ambiguous. Germline V gives CDR1 SGDLS, CDR2 YYNGEE. Between the trimmed V and J ends, which lost 4 bases and 5 bases, there was a span of 8 bases. The CDR3 extends over 12 amino acids. The CDR3 DNA reads as TGTGCCAGCAGCTCGAGGAGAGATACGCAGTATTTT. This encodes CASSSRRDTQYF.

This chain links TRBV28 with TRBJ1-1, with unresolved D. This CDR3 is built from 11 residues. V lost 4 bases to trimming and J lost 12 bases, with 12 bases between them. CDR1 is MDHEN, CDR2 SYDVKM, per germline. The CDR3, as DNA: TGTGCCAGCAGTTCCAGGTCTTTGACTTTCTTT. As protein: CASSSRSLTFF.

V gene TRBV5-5 combines with J gene TRBJ2-5; D possibly corresponds to TRBD1 (6 bases). From germline, CDR1 is SGHKS and CDR2 YYEKEE (reference sequence). CDR3 length equals 13 residues. The ends were cut back, 2 bases at V and 2 bases at J, with 7 bases in the middle. The CDR3 region is CASSLQGQETQYF. In DNA form, the CDR3 reads TGTGCCAGCAGCTTACAGGGACAAGAGACCCAGTACTTC.

This CDR3 reads CASRGVGLENFEQYF. The CDR3 DNA reads as TGTGCCAGCAGAGGGGTCGGACTGGAGAACTTCGAGCAGTACTTC. The V and J genes are TRBV6-5 and TRBJ2-7; D is tentatively TRBD1 or TRBD2 (5 bases each). CDR3 length: 15 residues. The germline V gene has CDR1 MNHEY and CDR2 SVGAGI. V lost 6 bases and J 6 bases, leaving 21 bases between the germline ends.

V is TRBV5-1 and J is TRBJ1-1; tentatively, D is TRBD1 (5 bases). The germline V and J ends were trimmed by 4 bases and 2 bases, with 12 bases remaining between them. The length of the CDR3 is 14 residues. In germline, CDR1 is SGHRS, CDR2 YFSETQ. The CDR3 loop is CASSTGAGNTEAFF. The DNA of the CDR3 is TGCGCCAGCAGCACCGGGGCTGGTAACACTGAAGCTTTCTTT.